This T cell receptor (beta chain) was documented in a study of T cell responses to AZD1222 COVID-19 vaccine. Study-level points and caveats: Among vaccine-associated CD4 TCRs, coverage spanned spike, with dominance at 160-218 and 743-854. Following two doses of AZD1222, Spike-specific TCR breadth and depth rose. A mostly white British donor set with more females was recruited, and clonal diversity was possibly underestimated. Seropositivity was recorded at baseline in only 6 or 7 AZD1222 recipients.

Concerning this clone itself: No antigen is known for it.

Here immunoSEQ multiplex PCR was the method, and the copy in TCRdb shows in-frame clones only, minus some. The table records about 100,000 clones, just under 90% of them present only once. From germline, CDR1 is SNHLY and CDR2 FYNNEI. Trimming shortened V by 5 bases and J by 1 base, and 6 bases separated the two germline ends. The CDR3 extends over 13 amino acids. This sequence joins TRBV2 and TRBJ1-5; D is perhaps TRBD1 (5 bases). The TCR originated in an adult in good health. The starting material was peripheral blood, obtained on day 0 of AZD1222 vaccination. CDR3 protein: CASSRDSNQPQHF. Here the CDR3 DNA reads TGTGCCAGCAGTCGGGACAGCAATCAGCCCCAGCATTTT.